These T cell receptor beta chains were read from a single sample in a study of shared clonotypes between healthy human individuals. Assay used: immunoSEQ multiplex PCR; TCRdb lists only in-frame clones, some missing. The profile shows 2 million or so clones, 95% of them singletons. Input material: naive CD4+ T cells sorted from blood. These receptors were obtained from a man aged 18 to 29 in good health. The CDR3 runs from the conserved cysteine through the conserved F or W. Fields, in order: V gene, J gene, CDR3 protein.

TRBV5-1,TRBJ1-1,CASSLDPGLTEAFF
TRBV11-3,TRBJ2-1,CASSFSGTVLGEQFF
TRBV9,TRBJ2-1,CASSVATHTGTGDNEQFF
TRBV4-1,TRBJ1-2,CASSRTPGTEGLNYGYTF
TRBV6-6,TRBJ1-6,CASSYSGDSYNSPLHF
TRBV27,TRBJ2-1,CASSFAIRTEQFF
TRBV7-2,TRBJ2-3,CASSLVRTGSTDTQYF
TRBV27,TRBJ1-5,CASSLSPDQPQHF
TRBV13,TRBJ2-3,CASSLPGKGTDTQYF
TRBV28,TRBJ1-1,CASTSGAKEAFF
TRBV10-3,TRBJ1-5,CAISDRQGGQPQHF
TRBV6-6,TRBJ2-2,CASSYSGVEELFF
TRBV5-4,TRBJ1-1,CASSSQDSAAEAFF
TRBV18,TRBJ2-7,CASSLGQDFYEQYF
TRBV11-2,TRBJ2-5,CASSLGLGARETQYF
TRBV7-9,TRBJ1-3,CASSSTGSGNTIYF
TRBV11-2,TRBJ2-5,CASSLDEGGTQYF
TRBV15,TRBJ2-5,CATSRPGQVETQYF
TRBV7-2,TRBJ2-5,CASSLLRYQETQYF
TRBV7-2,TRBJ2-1,CASSHNLYGYNEQFF
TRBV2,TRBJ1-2,CASRKTENYGYTF
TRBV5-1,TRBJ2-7,CASSPQRDKIGPTYEQYF
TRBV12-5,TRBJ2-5,CASGFQGGGETQYF
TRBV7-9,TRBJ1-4,CASSYSWDANEKLFF
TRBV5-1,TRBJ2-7,CASSKDRDYYEQYF
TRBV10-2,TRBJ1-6,CASSESISYNSPLHF
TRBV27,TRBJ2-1,CASSHRSGGNSYNEQFF
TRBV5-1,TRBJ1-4,CASSLVGTGNEKLFF
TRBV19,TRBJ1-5,CASSNRDRGLPNNQPQHF
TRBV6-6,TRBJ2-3,CASSRVASSWADTQYF
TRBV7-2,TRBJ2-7,CASSPGTNSYEQYF
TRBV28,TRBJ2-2,CASSPRGTGNTGELFF
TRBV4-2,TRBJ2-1,CASSHLDSEQFF
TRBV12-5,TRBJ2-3,CASGHPNFTIRFTDTQYF
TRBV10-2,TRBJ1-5,CASSEQGAQPQHF
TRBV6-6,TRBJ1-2,CASSYSGSVNYGYTF
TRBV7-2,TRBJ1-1,CASSQQGEVTEAFF
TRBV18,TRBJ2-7,CASSPNYRGQAYEQYF
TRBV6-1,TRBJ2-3,CASSVMTGFGTDTQYF
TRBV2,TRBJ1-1,CASSGGGLEAFF
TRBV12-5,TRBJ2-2,CASGFWTATGELFF
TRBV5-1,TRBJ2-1,CASSATSGGALDEQFF
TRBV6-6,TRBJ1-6,CASSPGRGGLSPLHF
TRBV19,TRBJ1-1,CASTTLGGTEAFF
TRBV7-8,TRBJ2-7,CASSLVGNSYEQYF